This T cell receptor (beta chain) emerged from a study of T cells in Graves' hyperthyroidism and ophthalmopathy (dated by TCRdb to about 2019). For the wider study: Peripheral blood was sampled at the time of initial diagnosis, prior to any treatment. To identify TCR V-J signatures that set the groups apart, the researchers used a discovery cohort of about a hundred patients, made up of around 42 with Graves' ophthalmopathy and about 55 with stable Graves' hyperthyroidism. Whether ophthalmopathy could be predicted prospectively was tested in an independent validation cohort made up of under 20 hyperthyroidism patients plus 17 patients who later progressed to ophthalmopathy. The roughly 99 discovery patients were divided at random into training and test sets in a 7:3 ratio. In several Graves' hyperthyroidism patients, the study also compared T-cell repertoires from thyroid tissue with T-cell repertoires from blood. Once sampling was done, hyperthyroidism patients were given methimazole at a starting dose of 30 mg daily, whereas ophthalmopathy patients were given high-dose intravenous methylprednisolone. The paper reports TCR Vbeta CDR3 sequencing of some 140 peripheral blood samples: some 44 ophthalmopathy, about 75 hyperthyroidism and 17 progressor patients. What the research found in general, with its limitations: Blood samples also contained most of the expanded thyroid clonotypes (frequency above 0.001), which suggests that blood repertoires may reflect thyroid immune responses. No statistical method was used to fix the sample size in advance, and group allocation was not hidden from the investigators. In validation, the model predicted progression to ophthalmopathy with just under 71% sensitivity and less than 75% specificity, a median of around six months before onset. A model built on a 13 V-J signature distinguished ophthalmopathy from stable hyperthyroidism, reaching 85% to 90% sensitivity and about 81% specificity in cross-validation and 80%/75% in testing.

Amplification of TCR beta CDR3 regions was carried out from RNA transcripts. For the first round of RT-PCR on the TCR CDR3, the HTBI primer set was used together with the Qiagen OneStep RT-PCR kit. The libraries were constructed in a second round of multiplex PCR and then size-selected and purified. Libraries were sequenced paired-end with 100 bp reads on an Illumina HiSeq2000. The authors' analysis ran thus. SOAPnuke was used to process the raw data, removing reads that contained adapters or uncalled bases, had a mean Phred below 15, or lacked an exact match to the constant primer or identifier. High-quality paired reads were merged with COPE v1.2.5, and unique nucleotide sequences were defined as clonotypes. MiTCR v1.1 was used to align the clonotypes against IMGT TRBV, TRBD and TRBJ reference segments. The analysis was restricted to V-J combinations with a frequency above 0.0001, which together covered about 99% of the repertoires. The TCS score was defined as the ratio of F50 (clonal expansion) to E x V (chaos), calculated using BLOSUM62-based TCRdist between CDR3 peptides within each V-J. Welch's t-statistics and random forest reduced some 510 V-J features to 13, which were used in a naive Bayes classifier (R e1071). TCRdb passed the public sequencing reads through fastp at Q25 and MiXCR, retaining productive beta sequences. Identical CDR3 proteins give one entry, which carries the most common genes and DNA. For this entry, the V and J calls and clone size follow TCRdb and not the study's own pipeline. The sample profile shows fewer than 450,000 distinct CDR3 sequences; about 18% of them were found once. Of the sample, 35% to 45% is held by the ten largest clones.

In regard to this clonotype: Its antigen is unknown. Within one base of it there is no much larger clone, and no base qualities were kept.

V lost 0 bases and J lost 7 bases; the stretch between them is 16 bases long. The CDR3 runs 16 amino acids, cysteine and phenylalanine included. Left in the record is the CDR3 DNA by itself, 48 bases read in frame from the first base. CDR1 and CDR2, looked up from the germline V gene, are MDHEN and SYDVKM. Moderately to severely active disease, a Clinical Activity Score of at least 3, a NOSPECS grade of at least 4, and a duration under 3 months were present in ophthalmopathy patients. Any patient with an uncontrolled infection, another autoimmune disease, pregnancy or lactation was excluded. Diagnoses were based on clinical symptoms, serum thyroxine and TRAb, thyroid ultrasound and orbital computed tomography. PBMCs were isolated from approximately 10 ml of fresh peripheral blood by Ficoll-Paque density gradient centrifugation. Total RNA was extracted with Trizol reagent, and quality was checked on an Agilent 2100 Bioanalyzer.

Input material: blood. Rearrangement joined TRBV28 to TRBJ1-5, with a weak D call of TRBD1 (5 bases match). This clonotype was sampled from a man between 18 and 35 years old with Graves' ophthalmopathy. The DNA sequence follows: TGTGCCAGCAGTTTATGGGGAGGGGAAGTTGGACAGCCCCAGCATTTT. Its product reads: CASSLWGGEVGQPQHF.